Presented here are 18 T cell receptor beta chains from one specimen sequenced in a study of STAT5B mutations in CD4+ large granular lymphocyte leukemia. Profiled with immunoSEQ multiplex PCR; TCRdb holds only in-frame clones, not every one. This repertoire shows fewer than 50,000 clones, roughly 80% found once; its top ten account for approximately 0.4%. The sequenced material came from CD4+ T cells from blood buffy coats. The receptors come from a human donor in good health.

This chain connects TRBV19 to TRBJ2-1, with D possibly matching TRBD2 (6 bases). CDR1 is LNHDA, CDR2 SQIVND, per germline (reference sequence). The CDR3 contains 14 residues. Trimming left V 8 bases short and J 0 bases short, with 11 bases between. CDR3 residues: CASSGLNSYNEQFF. The CDR3, as DNA: TGTGCCAGTTCGGGACTTAACTCCTACAATGAGCAGTTCTTC.

The V and J genes are TRBV5-1 and TRBJ2-2, with D maybe TRBD1 (5 bases). Trimming left V 0 bases short and J 7 bases short, with 16 bases between. The CDR3 spans 16 residues. Germline V gene lookup returns CDR1 SGHRS and CDR2 YFSETQ. In DNA form, the CDR3 reads TGCGCCAGCAGCTTGGAGTTGCCAGGGAAAAACGGGGAGCTGTTTTTT. It translates to CASSLELPGKNGELFF. The full variable domain, with the rest looked up from reference TRBV5-1 and TRBJ2-2, is KAGVTQTPRYLIKTRGQQVTLSCSPISGHRSVSWYQQTPGQGLQFLFEYFSETQRNKGNFPGRFSGRQFSNSRSEMNVSTLELGDSALYLCASSLELPGKNGELFFGEGSRLTVL.

The chain joins TRBV27 to TRBJ2-7, with 11 bases that match TRBD2. J was trimmed by 0 bases and V by 6 bases; bases with no gene match: 16. Per the germline V gene, CDR1 is MNHEY and CDR2 is SMNVEV (reference sequence). The CDR3 is 19 residues long. The CDR3 here is CASSRAGLAGGPSSYEQYF. CDR3 nucleotide sequence: TGTGCCAGCAGCCGAGCGGGGCTAGCGGGAGGACCGAGCTCCTACGAGCAGTACTTC.

The chain recombines TRBV7-9 with TRBJ1-1; D not certain. CDR1 and CDR2 from the germline V gene are SEHNR and FQNEAQ (reference sequence). The CDR3 spans 15 residues. Trimming shortened V by 5 bases and J by 2 bases, and 15 bases separated the two germline ends. The CDR3 DNA reads as TGTGCCAGCAGCCAACATAATACCTTAAACACTGAAGCTTTCTTT. This sequence encodes CASSQHNTLNTEAFF.

The gene calls are TRBV7-3 and TRBJ2-1; the D gene could be TRBD1 or TRBD2 (6 bases each). Trimming stripped 6 bases from V and 6 bases from J, with 12 bases between. Germline V CDR1 and CDR2: SGHTA, FQGTGA. This CDR3 has 13 residues. The CDR3 loop reads CASSRGVSNEQFF. CDR3 coding DNA: TGTGCCAGCAGTAGGGGGGTCTCCAATGAGCAGTTCTTC.

This clone was seen only a few times. This chain joins TRBV11-2 and TRBJ2-7; TRBD1 aligns across 10 bases. The V and J ends lost 5 bases and 4 bases, in that order; junction bases with no gene match: 5. Germline V gene sequence: CDR1 SGHAT, CDR2 FQNNGV. CDR3 size: 14 residues. CDR3 bases: TGTGCCAGCAGCATGACAGGGGGCGGATACGAGCAGTACTTC. It codes for CASSMTGGGYEQYF.

This chain joins TRBV11-1 and TRBJ1-2; 7 bases fit TRBD1. The germline CDR1 and CDR2 sequences are SGHAT and FQDESV (reference sequence). The CDR3 is 13 residues long. The trim removed 5 bases at V and 7 bases at J, leaving 7 bases unmatched. The CDR3 bases are TGTGCCAGCAGCGCGGACAGGATAGGTGGCTACACCTTC. This encodes CASSADRIGGYTF.

This clone was seen just once. Other nucleotide sequences from this sample produce the same CDR3. This sequence joins TRBV6-5 and TRBJ1-2; D is possibly TRBD1 (5 bases). The V gene's germline CDR1 is MNHEY and CDR2 SVGAGI. The CDR3 runs 14 residues. V was cut by 3 bases and J by 4 bases, with 12 bases left in between. The CDR3 DNA reads as TGTGCCAGCAGTTATGGGACGGGGGGCTATGGCTACACCTTC. It yields the protein CASSYGTGGYGYTF.

The chain uses TRBV11-2 and TRBJ1-4; TRBD1 is a possible D gene (5 bases). The CDR3 has 14 amino acids. Germline CDR1 reads SGHAT; CDR2 reads FQNNGV. The V end lost 3 bases, the J end lost 9 bases, and 14 bases lay between the germline ends. The CDR3: CASSFRQKVQKLFF. The CDR3 DNA follows: TGTGCCAGCAGCTTCCGACAGAAAGTCCAAAAACTGTTTTTT.

Note on this clone: Other DNA sequences in this sample translate to the same CDR3. The gene calls are TRBV5-6 and TRBJ1-5; D gene uncertain. The CDR3 contains 15 residues. V was clipped by 0 bases and J by 1 base, with 8 bases between them. Germline CDR1 is SGHDT and CDR2 is YYEEEE. The CDR3 DNA reads as TGTGCCAGCAGCTTGGGAGGGCTAAGCAATCAGCCCCAGCATTTT. This gives the protein CASSLGGLSNQPQHF.

This chain uses TRBV13 with TRBJ2-7; 7 nucleotides align to TRBD2. This CDR3 spans 16 amino acids. CDR1 and CDR2 from the germline V gene are PRHDT and FYEKMQ (reference sequence). V lost 5 bases and J lost 1; bases outside the gene matches: 11. The CDR3 here is CASSAGGITKSYEQYF. CDR3 bases: TGTGCCAGCAGCGCCGGGGGGATAACGAAGTCCTACGAGCAGTACTTC.

The chain recombines TRBV7-2 with TRBJ2-1, with 12 bases aligning to TRBD2. Germline V gene lookup returns CDR1 SGHTA and CDR2 FQGNSA. With V trimmed by 4 bases and J by 5 bases, 9 bases remained unmatched. The CDR3 consists of 17 residues. In DNA, the CDR3 is TGTGCCAGCAGCTCCGAAACCGGACTAGCGGGAAACAATGAGCAGTTCTTC. This codes for CASSSETGLAGNNEQFF.

The V and J genes are TRBV4-2 and TRBJ2-6; perhaps TRBD1 as D (6 bases). This CDR3 contains 16 residues. V dropped 0 bases and J dropped 4 bases, with 10 bases sitting between them. In germline, CDR1 is LGHNA, CDR2 YNFKEQ. The CDR3 loop reads CASSQDSGVGANVLTF. CDR3 DNA sequence: TGTGCCAGCAGCCAAGATTCAGGGGTCGGGGCCAACGTCCTGACTTTC.

The chain links TRBV4-1 to TRBJ2-7, with TRBD1 matching 10 bases. V lost 1 base, J lost 2 bases, and 5 bases stayed unmatched. This CDR3 is built from 16 residues. Germline V gene sequence: CDR1 MGHRA, CDR2 YSYEKL. In DNA form, the CDR3 reads TGCGCCAGCAGCCAAGGGGGACAGGGGATTACCTACGAGCAGTACTTC. Encoded protein: CASSQGGQGITYEQYF.

The J gene is TRBJ1-4, the V gene TRBV30; D may be TRBD1 (5 bases). The germline CDR1 and CDR2 sequences are GTSNPN and SVGIG (reference sequence). V lost 8 bases and J lost 0, with 16 bases in between. The CDR3 length is 15 residues. The CDR3: CASPLGAATNEKLFF. CDR3 DNA: TGTGCCAGCCCCCTAGGGGCTGCAACTAATGAAAAACTGTTTTTT.

J is TRBJ2-1 and V is TRBV21-1. TRBV21-1 is a documented pseudogene. The CDR3 has 16 residues. CDR3 protein: CASRTPVGTQPSEQFF. The CDR3 nucleotides are TGTGCCAGCAGAACTCCGGTGGGGACGCAGCCGTCTGAGCAGTTCTTC.

V usage is TRBV12-2 and J usage is TRBJ2-3; the DNA was not compared with TRBD1, the D call given in the table. TRBV12-2 is termed a pseudogene. CDR3 length: 16 amino acids. The CDR3 nucleotides are TGTGCAAGTCGCCTTAGATTACAGGGCGACACAGATACGCAGTATTTT. Translating it yields CASRLRLQGDTDTQYF.

This clone has just a few counts. The rearrangement uses TRBV5-1 and TRBJ2-3; no firm D call. The CDR3 has 12 residues. V lost 1 base, J lost 5 bases, and 5 bases lay in between. Per germline, CDR1 SGHRS and CDR2 YFSETQ. Here the CDR3 DNA reads TGCGCCAGCAGCTTGTACGGAGATACGCAGTATTTT. Amino acid sequence: CASSLYGDTQYF.